The sequence of this T cell receptor (beta chain) was determined in a study of cytomegalovirus exposure and HLA in healthy donors. The CDR3 runs 15 residues. Germline CDR1 is MNHEY and CDR2 is SMNVEV (reference sequence). PCR was performed using 60 Vbeta and 13 Jbeta primers. Produced via immunoSEQ multiplex PCR; TCRdb's table is partial and in-frame only. The sample lists some 96,000 clones; around 77% were seen once. On this clone: A junction end diverges from the germline sequence, so it may reflect a read error. Other DNA sequences within the sample encode an identical CDR3.

The sequenced sample consisted of PBMCs. The chain uses TRBV27 and TRBJ1-1, with 7 positions matching TRBD1. The source of this sequence is a female donor in good health and CMV-seronegative. CDR3 DNA: TGCGCCAGCAGTTTTATCAACAGGGGTAACACTGAAGCTTTCTTT. It translates to CASSFINRGNTEAFF.